The next 5 T cell receptor beta chains were all read from a single sample in a study of blood T cell repertoires in COVID-19. Libraries were prepared by immunoSEQ multiplex PCR; TCRdb keeps only in-frame clonotypes and omits some of them. The top ten hold approximately 9.6% of the sample, which has 200,000 to 300,000 clones, 75% to 85% seen once. The sequenced sample consisted of PBMCs or T cells enriched from blood (not recorded which). These receptors were obtained from a woman in her forties or fifties with acute COVID-19.

The J gene is TRBJ2-1, the V gene TRBV5-1, with a possible D match to TRBD1 (6 bases). The V gene's germline CDR1 is SGHRS and CDR2 YFSETQ. With 4 bases removed from V and 10 bases from J, the gap between germline ends came to 24 bases. CDR3 length equals 16 residues. CDR3 protein: CASSASGTHLGGEQFF. DNA for the CDR3: TGCGCCAGCAGCGCATCCGGGACACACCTCGGTGGGGAGCAGTTCTTC.

This sequence joins TRBV9 and TRBJ1-1, with 7 bases aligning to TRBD1. J gave up 7 bases and V 0 bases, and 6 bases lay outside the gene matches. The germline V gene encodes CDR1 SGDLS and CDR2 YYNGEE. CDR3 size: 14 residues. The DNA of the CDR3 is TGTGCCAGCAGCGTAGAAGAGGGGGCGCGTGAAGCTTTCTTT. Its protein is CASSVEEGAREAFF. Using reference TRBV9 and TRBJ1-1 for the parts outside the CDR3, the full variable domain is DSGVTQTPKHLITATGQRVTLRCSPRSGDLSVYWYQQSLDQGLQFLIQYYNGEERAKGNILERFSAQQFPDLHSELNLSSLELGDSALYFCASSVEEGAREAFFGQGTRLTVV.

The rearrangement joins TRBV6-8 to TRBJ2-7; TRBD1 matches at 10 bases. This CDR3 region has 17 residues. The V gene end was trimmed by 0 bases and the J gene end by 0 bases; junction bases not matched to a gene: 5. Germline V CDR1 and CDR2: MNHGY, SAAAGT. CDR3 in amino acids: CASSYSRDRGPSYEQYF. In DNA form, the CDR3 reads TGTGCCAGCAGTTACTCGAGAGACAGGGGGCCCTCCTACGAGCAGTACTTC.

The chain combines TRBV7-8 with TRBJ1-4; D might be TRBD1 (5 bases). The CDR3 consists of 15 residues. Germline V CDR1 and CDR2: SGHVS, FQNEAQ. V lost 4 bases, J lost 7 bases, and 16 bases lay in between. The chain's CDR3 is CASSSGGISIEKLFF. CDR3 nucleotide sequence: TGTGCCAGCAGCTCCGGGGGGATAAGCATTGAAAAACTGTTTTTT.

The chain uses TRBV18 and TRBJ2-1; no reliable D call. The germline V gene has CDR1 KGHSH and CDR2 LQKENI. CDR3 length equals 13 residues. V was cut by 0 bases and J by 7 bases, with 7 bases left in between. CDR3 DNA sequence: TGTGCCAGCTCACCACCTACTCGGAATGAGCAGTTCTTC. Translation gives CASSPPTRNEQFF.